The 14 T cell receptor beta chains in this list originate from one sample, sequenced in a study of shared clonotypes between healthy human individuals. The method was immunoSEQ multiplex PCR; TCRdb's version includes in-frame clones alone and lacks a portion of them. The sample contains about 2.1 million clones, around 93% of which appear only once. Naive CD8 cells comprised CD45RO-negative, CCR7-positively selected cells, excluding terminally differentiated effector memory CD45RA+ cells. The sample comprised naive CD8+ T cells from PBMCs. The receptors come from a man younger than 35 in good health. Some clones in this sample may be carry-over from other donors' samples.

This clone was recorded once. The genes are TRBV28 and TRBJ1-2; D uncertain. V lost 4 bases to trimming and J lost 3 bases, with 9 bases between them. The CDR3 covers 13 residues. The germline CDR1 and CDR2 sequences are MDHEN and SYDVKM. The chain's CDR3 is CASSSLTYYGYTF. The CDR3 coding sequence is TGTGCCAGCAGTTCCCTCACATACTATGGCTACACCTTC.

V and J are TRBV19 and TRBJ2-2; the match to TRBD1 covers 7 bases. This CDR3 is 16 amino acids long. Germline V CDR1 and CDR2: LNHDA, SQIVND (reference sequence). V lost 3 bases, J lost 6 bases, and 10 bases stayed unmatched. The CDR3 sequence is CASSILRQGSPGELFF. In nucleotides, the CDR3 is TGTGCCAGTAGTATTCTGAGACAGGGAAGTCCCGGGGAGCTGTTTTTT. Using reference TRBV19 and TRBJ2-2 for the parts outside the CDR3, the full variable domain is DGGITQSPKYLFRKEGQNVTLSCEQNLNHDAMYWYRQDPGQGLRLIYYSQIVNDFQKGDIAEGYSVSREKKESFPLTVTSAQKNPTAFYLCASSILRQGSPGELFFGEGSRLTVL.

The V and J genes are TRBV27 and TRBJ2-7, with D unresolved. The germline gives CDR1 MNHEY, CDR2 SMNVEV (reference sequence). The CDR3 is made up of 15 amino acids. Trimming shortened V by 6 bases and J by 2 bases, and 17 bases separated the two germline ends. DNA for the CDR3: TGTGCCAGCAGCCTCTACATCGGAGAGACCTACGAGCAGTACTTC. Its protein is CASSLYIGETYEQYF.

In this sample, this clone turned up a few times. Different DNA sequences within this sample yield the same CDR3. The V call is TRBV28, the J call TRBJ2-1; 10 bases are shared with TRBD2. Germline lookup yields CDR1 MDHEN and CDR2 SYDVKM. The CDR3 loop spans 15 amino acids. Trimming cost V 2 bases and J 3 bases; bases outside gene matches: 1. CDR3 region: CASSLLAGDYNEQFF. For the CDR3, the DNA is TGTGCCAGCAGTTTACTAGCGGGAGACTACAATGAGCAGTTCTTC.

This clone was seen a single time. The rearrangement joins TRBV7-8 to TRBJ1-5; D remains unclear. The CDR3 has 12 amino acids. From germline, CDR1 is SGHVS and CDR2 FQNEAQ. Trimming pared 1 base from V and 15 bases from J, leaving 13 bases between. This CDR3 is CASSLVGGFPHF. CDR3 DNA: TGTGCCAGCAGCTTAGTGGGAGGGTTCCCGCATTTT.

V is TRBV7-9 and J is TRBJ2-3; perhaps TRBD2 as D (7 bases). CDR1 is SEHNR, CDR2 FQNEAQ, per germline (reference sequence). The CDR3 loop spans 16 amino acids. Trimming removed 5 bases at V and 5 bases at J, with 20 bases between. In DNA, the CDR3 is TGTGCCAGCAGCGGGCTTAAGGGGGAGGGCCAAGATACGCAGTATTTT. This gives the protein CASSGLKGEGQDTQYF. The full variable domain, its missing parts supplied by reference TRBV7-9 and TRBJ2-3, is DTGVSQNPRHKITKRGQNVTFRCDPISEHNRLYWYRQTLGQGPEFLTYFQNEAQLEKSRLLSDRFSAERPKGSFSTLEIQRTEQGDSAMYLCASSGLKGEGQDTQYFGPGTRLTVL.

This clone showed up just once. The J gene is TRBJ1-1, the V gene TRBV19; a weak D match, TRBD1 (6 bases). CDR1 LNHDA and CDR2 SQIVND come from the germline V gene (reference sequence). The V and J ends lost 6 bases and 5 bases respectively, with 19 bases between them. CDR3 length equals 15 residues. The CDR3 here is CASSRDRLTGTEAFF. The CDR3, as DNA: TGTGCCAGTAGCAGAGACAGGTTAACAGGGACTGAAGCTTTCTTT.

The V call is TRBV27, the J call TRBJ1-5; no reliable D call. The CDR3 consists of 14 residues. Germline V gene data show CDR1 as MNHEY and CDR2 as SMNVEV (reference sequence). Trimming removed 2 bases at V and 6 bases at J, with 11 bases between. CDR3 sequence (DNA): TGTGCCAGCAGTTTAAGCGGGATCGGTCAGCCCCAGCATTTT. Residues: CASSLSGIGQPQHF.

J is TRBJ2-7 and V is TRBV30, with D perhaps matching TRBD1 (5 bases). Deletions cut 0 bases from V and 6 bases from J, with 12 bases between. Germline V gene lookup returns CDR1 GTSNPN and CDR2 SVGIG (reference sequence). CDR3 length: 13 amino acids. CDR3 protein: CAWSVLSGSEQYF. The CDR3 bases are TGTGCCTGGAGTGTACTCTCAGGGTCCGAGCAGTACTTC.

The chain recombines TRBV7-9 with TRBJ1-1; a weak D match, TRBD1 (6 bases). CDR1 and CDR2 from the germline V gene are SEHNR and FQNEAQ (reference sequence). Trimming stripped 5 bases from V and 14 bases from J, with 24 bases between. The CDR3 is 14 residues long. CDR3 DNA sequence: TGTGCCAGCAGCAACGCCCCCCCACACGGGGGGCTATTCTTT. Translating gives CASSNAPPHGGLFF.

V usage is TRBV7-9 and J usage is TRBJ2-5; D may correspond to TRBD1 or TRBD2 (5 bases each). Germline V gives CDR1 SEHNR, CDR2 FQNEAQ (reference sequence). V lost 5 bases and J lost 3, with 16 bases in between. CDR3 size: 15 residues. In DNA form, the CDR3 reads TGTGCCAGCAGCCCCCACCCCGGGGCAGAAGAGACCCAGTACTTC. It encodes CASSPHPGAEETQYF.

This chain connects TRBV4-3 to TRBJ1-1; D is unclear. The CDR3 has 15 amino acids. Trimming left V 0 bases short and J 2 bases short, with 10 bases between. Germline-derived CDR1 and CDR2 are LGHNA and YSLEER. The CDR3 region is CASSQDRKRNTEAFF. As DNA, the CDR3 is TGCGCCAGCAGCCAAGATCGGAAACGAAACACTGAAGCTTTCTTT.

This clone was picked up a small number of times. The J gene is TRBJ2-5, the V gene TRBV27; 8 bases map to TRBD2. Trimming cost V 0 bases and J 4 bases; bases outside gene matches: 4. Germline CDR1 reads MNHEY; CDR2 reads SMNVEV (reference sequence). The CDR3 contains 15 residues. In DNA, the CDR3 is TGTGCCAGCAGTTTATCGGGGAGCGGGGGAGAGACCCAGTACTTC. As protein: CASSLSGSGGETQYF.

The V call is TRBV9, the J call TRBJ1-2; no clear D. Germline CDR1 SGDLS, CDR2 YYNGEE. CDR3 length: 14 residues. V lost 6 bases and J lost 4, with 16 bases in between. The CDR3 nucleotides are TGTGCCAGCAACCTCCATGGTACCGCCTATGGCTACACCTTC. This sequence encodes CASNLHGTAYGYTF.